This T cell receptor (beta chain) was obtained from a study of T cell responses to AZD1222 COVID-19 vaccine. The wider study: Pooling was applied to second doses at about 4 or about 12 weeks.

Trimming at V came to 5 bases and at J to 6 bases, leaving 10 bases not matched to a gene. The CDR3 has 16 residues. Germline V gene sequence: CDR1 SGHTA, CDR2 FQGNSA. Comments on this clone: Its specificity is not known.

General study findings and limits: Spike-specific TCR breadth and depth both grew after two AZD1222 doses.

Assay used: immunoSEQ multiplex PCR; TCRdb lists only in-frame clones, some missing. The sample includes around 72,000 clones, about four fifths seen only once; the top ten take around 5%. Sequenced material: peripheral blood, taken on day 0 of AZD1222 vaccination. The chain is built from TRBV7-2 and TRBJ1-5; 10 nucleotides align to TRBD1. The sequence came from an adult in good health. This chain's CDR3 is CASSPPTGGISQPQHF. The CDR3 DNA sequence: TGTGCCAGCAGCCCGCCGACAGGGGGCATCAGTCAGCCCCAGCATTTT.